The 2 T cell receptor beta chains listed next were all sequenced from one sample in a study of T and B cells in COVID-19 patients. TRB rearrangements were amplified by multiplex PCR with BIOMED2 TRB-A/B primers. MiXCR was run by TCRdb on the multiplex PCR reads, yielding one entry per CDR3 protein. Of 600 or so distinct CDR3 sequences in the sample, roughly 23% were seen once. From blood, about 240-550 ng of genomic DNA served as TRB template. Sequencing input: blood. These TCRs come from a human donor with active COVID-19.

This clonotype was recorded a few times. As DNA, the CDR3 is TGTGCCAGCAGCTCGGGACTAGCGGGGGAGTACGAGCAGTACTTC. It specifies CASSSGLAGEYEQYF. The chain carries TRBV5-6 and TRBJ2-7; 14 nucleotides align to TRBD2. Unmatched junction bases numbered 3, after V lost 3 bases and J lost 4 bases. CDR1 is SGHDT, CDR2 YYEEEE, per germline. This CDR3 has 15 residues.

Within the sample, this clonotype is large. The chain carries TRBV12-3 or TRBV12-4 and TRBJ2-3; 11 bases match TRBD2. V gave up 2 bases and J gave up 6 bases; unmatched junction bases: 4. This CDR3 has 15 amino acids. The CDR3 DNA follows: TGTGCCAGCAGTTTACTCAGGACTAGCGGGGATACGCAGTATTTT. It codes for CASSLLRTSGDTQYF.